This T cell receptor (beta chain) was profiled in a study of cytomegalovirus exposure and HLA in healthy donors. A multiplex PCR was run with 60 Vbeta primers and 13 Jbeta primers. Profiling relied on immunoSEQ multiplex PCR, and the TCRdb table lists in-frame clones only, not all of them. The sample carries around 150,000 clones, roughly four fifths recorded once. Whole-study results and caveats: Certain sequence variants were highly shared and formed a cluster, and this cluster was likely a sequencing artifact.

This clone was observed a few times. Its antigen is still unknown. The CDR3 has 15 residues. Germline V lookup: CDR1 SEHNR, CDR2 FQNEAQ (reference sequence). Trimming cost V 2 bases and J 4 bases, with 15 bases left between them. This cohort consisted of healthy bone marrow donors. The sample comprised PBMCs. The gene calls are TRBV7-9 and TRBJ2-7; weak D call: TRBD2 (6 bases). This sequence was found in a man aged 60 to 69 in good health and CMV-seronegative. The CDR3: CASSLRPGSSYEQYF. As DNA, the CDR3 is TGTGCCAGCAGCTTAAGGCCCGGGAGCAGTTACGAGCAGTACTTC. The variable domain in full, completed from reference TRBV7-9 and TRBJ2-7, reads DTGVSQNPRHKITKRGQNVTFRCDPISEHNRLYWYRQTLGQGPEFLTYFQNEAQLEKSRLLSDRFSAERPKGSFSTLEIQRTEQGDSAMYLCASSLRPGSSYEQYFGPGTRLTVT.